This is a list of T cell receptor beta chains from one sample in a study of CD8 T cells in Susac syndrome. TCRdb ran MiXCR on the immunoSEQ multiplex PCR reads and lists one entry per CDR3 protein. The repertoire has about 210,000 distinct CDR3 sequences, 95% of them found once; the top ten carry roughly 0.1%. Specimen: CD4+ T cells from PBMCs. The receptors were gathered from a human donor in good health. The CDR3 runs from the conserved cysteine through the conserved F or W. A D gene is named only where the DNA matches it firmly. Clone size is shown for a subset of rows, as once, few, many or a class of expanded clone.

d_gene: .
j_gene: TRBJ1-4
v_gene: TRBV10-3
abundance: .
CDR3aa: CAISDSAGELGEKLFF
CDR3nt: TGTGCCATCAGTGATTCGGCAGGGGAGTTGGGTGAAAAACTGTTTTTT

d_gene: .
j_gene: TRBJ1-1
v_gene: TRBV29-1
abundance: .
CDR3aa: CSVARTEAFF
CDR3nt: TGCAGCGTTGCGAGGACTGAAGCTTTCTTT

d_gene: .
j_gene: TRBJ2-3
v_gene: TRBV7-2
abundance: .
CDR3aa: CASSFMERDTQYF
CDR3nt: TGTGCCAGCAGCTTTATGGAGCGAGATACGCAGTATTTT

d_gene: .
j_gene: TRBJ2-1
v_gene: TRBV24-1
abundance: .
CDR3aa: CAAEGSYNEQFF
CDR3nt: TGTGCCGCCGAAGGCTCCTACAATGAGCAGTTCTTC

d_gene: TRBD2
j_gene: TRBJ2-5
v_gene: TRBV5-1
abundance: few
CDR3aa: CASSLAGTQETQYF
CDR3nt: TGTGCCAGCAGCCTAGCGGGGACACAAGAGACCCAGTACTTC

d_gene: .
j_gene: TRBJ1-2
v_gene: TRBV3-1
abundance: .
CDR3aa: CASSQDGGLGYGYTF
CDR3nt: TGTGCCAGCAGCCAAGACGGGGGACTAGGCTATGGCTACACCTTC

d_gene: TRBD1
j_gene: TRBJ2-7
v_gene: TRBV7-2
abundance: few
CDR3aa: CASSSTGYEQYF
CDR3nt: TGTGCCAGCAGCTCGACAGGGTACGAGCAGTACTTC

d_gene: .
j_gene: TRBJ2-5
v_gene: TRBV29-1
abundance: .
CDR3aa: CSAHKGQETQYF
CDR3nt: TGCAGCGCACATAAGGGACAAGAGACCCAGTACTTC

d_gene: TRBD2
j_gene: TRBJ2-4
v_gene: TRBV20-1
abundance: .
CDR3aa: CSASVAGASKNIQYF
CDR3nt: TGCAGTGCTAGTGTAGCGGGGGCTTCCAAAAACATTCAGTACTTC

d_gene: .
j_gene: TRBJ1-2
v_gene: TRBV19
abundance: .
CDR3aa: CASSVTGSANYGYTF
CDR3nt: TGTGCCAGTAGTGTTACAGGCTCAGCTAACTATGGCTACACCTTC

d_gene: .
j_gene: TRBJ1-6
v_gene: TRBV6-2/TRBV6-3
abundance: .
CDR3aa: CASEKIFGLSDSPLHF
CDR3nt: TGTGCCAGCGAGAAAATCTTCGGTTTAAGCGATTCACCCCTCCACTTT

d_gene: .
j_gene: TRBJ1-1
v_gene: TRBV15
abundance: once
CDR3aa: CATSLIRNTEAFF
CDR3nt: TGTGCCACCAGCTTGATCCGGAACACTGAAGCTTTCTTT

d_gene: TRBD1
j_gene: TRBJ1-5
v_gene: TRBV20-1
abundance: .
CDR3aa: CSARRTGVDGDPQHF
CDR3nt: TGCAGTGCTCGTCGGACAGGGGTCGATGGGGATCCCCAGCATTTT

d_gene: .
j_gene: TRBJ2-2
v_gene: TRBV3-1
abundance: .
CDR3aa: CASSQLGLGGPNTGELFF
CDR3nt: TGTGCCAGCAGCCAATTGGGACTCGGGGGGCCGAACACCGGGGAGCTGTTTTTT

d_gene: TRBD1
j_gene: TRBJ2-5
v_gene: TRBV5-1
abundance: .
CDR3aa: CASSVTGEETQYF
CDR3nt: TGCGCCAGCAGCGTGACAGGGGAAGAGACCCAGTACTTC

d_gene: TRBD1
j_gene: TRBJ1-4
v_gene: TRBV27
abundance: .
CDR3aa: CASSLQGARDEKLFF
CDR3nt: TGTGCCAGCAGTTTACAGGGGGCGAGGGATGAAAAACTGTTTTTT

d_gene: TRBD1
j_gene: TRBJ2-3
v_gene: TRBV29-1
abundance: .
CDR3aa: CSAGQGARTDTQYF
CDR3nt: TGCAGCGCCGGACAGGGGGCTCGCACAGATACGCAGTATTTT

d_gene: .
j_gene: TRBJ2-1
v_gene: TRBV29-1
abundance: .
CDR3aa: CSVVGRQGQTYNEQFF
CDR3nt: TGCAGCGTTGTGGGTCGTCAGGGCCAAACCTACAATGAGCAGTTCTTC

d_gene: TRBD2
j_gene: TRBJ2-1
v_gene: TRBV29-1
abundance: .
CDR3aa: CGSGGRGVEQFF
CDR3nt: TGTGGGAGCGGGGGGAGGGGCGTTGAGCAGTTCTTC

d_gene: .
j_gene: TRBJ1-5
v_gene: TRBV30
abundance: .
CDR3aa: CAWTGSSNQPQHF
CDR3nt: TGTGCCTGGACAGGGTCTAGCAATCAGCCCCAGCATTTT

d_gene: .
j_gene: TRBJ1-5
v_gene: TRBV23-1
abundance: .
CDR3aa: CASRPQHSNQPQHF
CDR3nt: TGCGCCAGCAGGCCCCAACATAGCAATCAGCCCCAGCATTTT

d_gene: TRBD2
j_gene: TRBJ2-5
v_gene: TRBV20-1
abundance: .
CDR3aa: CSARAASGVLLETQYF
CDR3nt: TGCAGTGCTAGAGCGGCTAGCGGGGTCCTTTTGGAGACCCAGTACTTC

d_gene: TRBD2
j_gene: TRBJ2-5
v_gene: TRBV20-1
abundance: .
CDR3aa: CSAGSSGAETQYF
CDR3nt: TGCAGTGCTGGGAGTAGCGGGGCAGAGACCCAGTACTTC

d_gene: .
j_gene: TRBJ1-5
v_gene: TRBV18
abundance: .
CDR3aa: CASSPRLSGGSNQPQHF
CDR3nt: TGTGCCAGCTCACCAAGACTGTCGGGAGGTAGCAATCAGCCCCAGCATTTT

d_gene: .
j_gene: TRBJ2-1
v_gene: TRBV7-9
abundance: .
CDR3aa: CASSHEQFF
CDR3nt: TGTGCCAGCAGTCATGAGCAGTTCTTC

d_gene: .
j_gene: TRBJ2-6
v_gene: TRBV30
abundance: .
CDR3aa: CASAAGANVLTF
CDR3nt: TGTGCCTCCGCGGCTGGGGCCAACGTCCTGACTTTC

d_gene: .
j_gene: TRBJ2-2
v_gene: TRBV3-1
abundance: .
CDR3aa: CASSQARISGELFF
CDR3nt: TGTGCCAGCAGCCAAGCCAGGATATCCGGGGAGCTGTTTTTT

d_gene: .
j_gene: TRBJ1-2
v_gene: TRBV4-1
abundance: .
CDR3aa: CASSHPGLLYGYTF
CDR3nt: TGCGCCAGCAGCCACCCAGGGCTCCTTTATGGCTACACCTTC

d_gene: .
j_gene: TRBJ1-1
v_gene: TRBV27
abundance: .
CDR3aa: CASTPDPRIGTEAFF
CDR3nt: TGTGCCAGCACCCCCGACCCACGCATCGGCACTGAAGCTTTCTTT

d_gene: .
j_gene: TRBJ2-1
v_gene: TRBV10-3
abundance: once
CDR3aa: CAISPRSERINEQFF
CDR3nt: TGTGCCATCAGCCCACGGTCTGAGAGGATTAATGAGCAGTTCTTC